This T cell receptor (beta chain) is from a study of blood T cell repertoires in COVID-19. Germline CDR1 and CDR2: MDHEN and SYDVKM. V lost 8 bases and J lost 1; bases outside the gene matches: 8. CDR3 size: 15 residues. The repertoire was sequenced with immunoSEQ multiplex PCR; TCRdb's copy has only in-frame clones and lacks some. The table lists about 330,000 clones, more than 90% of them singletons, with approximately 17% in the top ten. The receptor's source is a woman aged 25 to 45 who had recovered from COVID-19. This sequence joins TRBV28 and TRBJ2-3; TRBD2 aligns across 8 bases. The sample comprised PBMCs or T cells enriched from blood (not recorded which). Here the CDR3 reads CASRPGGQRTDTQYF. CDR3 bases: TGTGCCAGCCGACCGGGGGGGCAACGCACAGATACGCAGTATTTT.